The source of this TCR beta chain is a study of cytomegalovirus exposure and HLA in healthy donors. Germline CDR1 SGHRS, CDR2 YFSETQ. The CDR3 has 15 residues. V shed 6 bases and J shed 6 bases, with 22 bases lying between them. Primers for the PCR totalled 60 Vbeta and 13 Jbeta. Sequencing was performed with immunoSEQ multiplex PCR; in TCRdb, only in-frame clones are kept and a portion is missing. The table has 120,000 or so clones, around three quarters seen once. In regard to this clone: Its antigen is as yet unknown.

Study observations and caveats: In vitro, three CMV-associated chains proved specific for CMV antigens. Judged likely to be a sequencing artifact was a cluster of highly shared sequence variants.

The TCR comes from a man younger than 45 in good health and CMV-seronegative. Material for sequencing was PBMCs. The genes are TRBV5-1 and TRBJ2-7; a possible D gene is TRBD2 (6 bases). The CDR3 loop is CASTAGEAQGPEQYF. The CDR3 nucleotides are TGCGCCAGCACCGCTGGGGAGGCCCAGGGTCCCGAGCAGTACTTC.